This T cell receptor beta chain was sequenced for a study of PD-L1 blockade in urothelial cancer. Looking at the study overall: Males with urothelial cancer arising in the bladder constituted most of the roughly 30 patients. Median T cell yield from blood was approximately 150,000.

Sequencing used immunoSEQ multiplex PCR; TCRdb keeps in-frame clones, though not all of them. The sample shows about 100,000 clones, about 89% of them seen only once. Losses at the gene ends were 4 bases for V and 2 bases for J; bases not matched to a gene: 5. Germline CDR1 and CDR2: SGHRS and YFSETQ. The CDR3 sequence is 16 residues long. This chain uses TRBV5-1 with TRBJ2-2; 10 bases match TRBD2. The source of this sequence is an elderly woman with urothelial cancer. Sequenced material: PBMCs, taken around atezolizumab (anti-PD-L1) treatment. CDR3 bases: TGCGCCAGCAGCCCCCGGACTAGCGGAAACACCGGGGAGCTGTTTTTT. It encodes CASSPRTSGNTGELFF.